Reported below is one T cell receptor beta chain. What it recognizes is unknown. The entry originates in a study of cytomegalovirus exposure and HLA in healthy donors. Overall study findings and caveats: Many donors shared some public TCRs, even though most TCR sequences were rare. Per published reports, the classifier diagnosed cytomegalovirus status with high specificity and sensitivity. The study flagged about 150 TCR beta chains as cytomegalovirus-associated.

Using immunoSEQ multiplex PCR, the repertoire was profiled, and TCRdb retains in-frame clones only, with some absent. The data show tens of thousands of clones, roughly nine tenths seen once. The TCR comes from a man younger than 35 in good health and CMV-seronegative. The sample consisted of PBMCs.

CDR3 in amino acids: CATSRRSSTDTQYF. For the CDR3, the DNA is TGTGCCACCAGCAGGCGAAGTAGCACAGATACGCAGTATTTT. The V and J genes are TRBV15 and TRBJ2-3; D unclear. CDR1 is LNHNV, CDR2 YYDKDF, per germline (reference sequence). The V gene lost 3 bases and the J gene lost 0 bases, with 7 bases spanning the gap. This CDR3 spans 14 amino acids.